The 17 T cell receptor beta chains below were found in one sample sequenced in a study of blood T cell repertoires in COVID-19. The assay was immunoSEQ multiplex PCR, and TCRdb's table has in-frame clones only and misses some. The sample contains 120,000 to 150,000 clones, around 91% of which appear only once. The sample consisted of peripheral blood. These receptors came from a man aged 18 to 30 with COVID-19, enrolled during active disease.

The chain links TRBV6-2 or TRBV6-3 to TRBJ1-5, with 7 nucleotides matching TRBD1. In germline, CDR1 is MNHEY, CDR2 SVGEGT. Trimming at V came to 6 bases and at J to 3 bases, leaving 5 bases not matched to a gene. The CDR3 contains 14 residues. CDR3 residues: CASSLQGDNQPQHF. CDR3 nucleotide sequence: TGTGCCAGCAGCCTCCAGGGGGACAATCAGCCCCAGCATTTT.

This clone was observed a single time. This rearrangement joins TRBV7-2 to TRBJ2-1; a possible D gene is TRBD2 (5 bases). V lost 5 bases to trimming and J lost 5 bases, with 10 bases between them. The CDR3 is made up of 13 amino acids. Germline V gene lookup returns CDR1 SGHTA and CDR2 FQGNSA. CDR3 region: CASSPTTNNEQFF. The CDR3, as DNA: TGTGCCAGCAGCCCGACTACAAACAATGAGCAGTTCTTC.

This chain joins TRBV27 and TRBJ2-1; 7 bases match TRBD1. V lost 1 base and J lost 7; bases outside the gene matches: 7. The CDR3 contains 15 residues. Germline V gene lookup returns CDR1 MNHEY and CDR2 SMNVEV (reference sequence). The CDR3 region is CASSLFTGARNEQFF. CDR3 bases: TGTGCCAGCAGTTTATTCACAGGGGCGAGGAATGAGCAGTTCTTC.

This rearrangement joins TRBV4-1 to TRBJ1-2; 7 bases line up with TRBD1. The germline CDR1 and CDR2 sequences are MGHRA and YSYEKL. The CDR3 runs 15 residues. V lost 2 bases, J lost 2 bases, and 5 bases stayed unmatched. CDR3 sequence reads: CASSQPDRANYGYTF. The CDR3 coding sequence is TGCGCCAGCAGCCAACCTGACAGGGCCAACTATGGCTACACCTTC.

This clone was found once. The V call is TRBV27, the J call TRBJ2-7; tentative D call: TRBD2 (6 bases). This CDR3 is 15 amino acids long. The V end was cut by 4 bases, the J end by 2 bases, with 15 bases between. Germline assignment: CDR1 MNHEY and CDR2 SMNVEV (reference sequence). The CDR3 nucleotides are TGTGCCAGCAGTTACGGAGGGGCGGGAACCTACGAGCAGTACTTC. It is translated as CASSYGGAGTYEQYF.

The V and J genes are TRBV15 and TRBJ1-5; no definite D call. Trimming stripped 1 base from V and 6 bases from J, with 10 bases between. The CDR3 length is 14 residues. Germline loops: CDR1 LNHNV, CDR2 YYDKDF (reference sequence). In DNA, the CDR3 is TGTGCCACCAGCAGAGTTAGAGGAAGTCAGCCCCAGCATTTT. Its translation: CATSRVRGSQPQHF.

The gene calls are TRBV30 and TRBJ2-5, with TRBD1 matching 7 bases. Trimming removed 1 base from V and 1 base from J; junction bases left unmatched: 3. Germline CDR1 and CDR2: GTSNPN and SVGIG (reference sequence). This CDR3 is built from 14 residues. This CDR3 is CAWSAWTGQETQYF. The CDR3 region has the DNA TGTGCCTGGAGTGCCTGGACAGGCCAAGAGACCCAGTACTTC.

This chain links TRBV5-1 with TRBJ2-1, with 8 bases lining up with TRBD1. This CDR3 has 14 residues. CDR1 is SGHRS, CDR2 YFSETQ, per germline. After removal of 0 bases from V and 7 bases from J, the junction contained 3 bases not matched to a gene. The CDR3 region is CASSLGQGINEQFF. CDR3 nucleotides: TGCGCCAGCAGCTTGGGACAGGGGATTAATGAGCAGTTCTTC.

This chain joins TRBV28 and TRBJ2-7, with 14 bases aligning to TRBD2. This CDR3 is 17 amino acids long. V lost 6 bases, J lost 3 bases, and 10 bases stayed unmatched. The germline CDR1 and CDR2 sequences are MDHEN and SYDVKM. CDR3 coding DNA: TGTGCCAGCAGCCGACTTCAGGGACTAGCGGGAGTCTACGAGCAGTACTTC. The encoded protein is CASSRLQGLAGVYEQYF.

The J gene is TRBJ1-2, the V gene TRBV10-3; D gene unclear. Trimming shortened V by 0 bases and J by 7 bases, and 15 bases separated the two germline ends. Germline V gene data show CDR1 as ENHRY and CDR2 as SYGVKD. The CDR3 sequence is 15 residues long. CDR3 region: CAISESPDGLGGYTF. The CDR3 nucleotides are TGTGCCATCAGTGAGTCGCCAGATGGACTGGGTGGCTACACCTTC.

The rearrangement links TRBV12-3 or TRBV12-4 to TRBJ2-1; a weak D match, TRBD1 (5 bases). V lost 0 bases to trimming and J lost 9 bases, with 9 bases between them. This CDR3 contains 13 residues. The CDR3 sequence is CASSLAQGGEQFF. As DNA, the CDR3 is TGTGCCAGCAGTTTAGCGCAGGGTGGTGAGCAGTTCTTC.

V is TRBV3-1 (or the pseudogene TRBV3-2) and J is TRBJ2-5; the D is unclear. The V gene lost 3 bases and the J gene lost 3 bases, with 5 bases spanning the gap. Germline V gene lookup returns CDR1 LGHDT and CDR2 YNNKEL (reference sequence). CDR3 length: 12 residues. DNA for the CDR3: TGTGCCAGCAGCCATAGTGAAGAGACCCAGTACTTC. This encodes CASSHSEETQYF.

The chain combines TRBV24-1 with TRBJ2-1, with 8 bases that match TRBD1. The CDR3 extends over 12 amino acids. Germline V gene lookup returns CDR1 KGHDR and CDR2 SFDVKD. V was clipped by 6 bases and J by 9 bases; unmatched bases: 3. The CDR3 region has the DNA TGTGCCACCAGTCAGGGGGCTGTTGAGCAGTTCTTC. Translation: CATSQGAVEQFF.

DNA of the CDR3: TGTGCCACCAGCAGAGATCCGTCGGCAGGGGGGAAAGAGACCCAGTACTTC. Amino acid sequence: CATSRDPSAGGKETQYF. The V and J genes are TRBV15 and TRBJ2-5; TRBD1 might be the D (7 bases). The CDR3 is 17 amino acids. V shed 0 bases and J shed 3 bases, with 17 bases lying between them. Germline V gene sequence: CDR1 LNHNV, CDR2 YYDKDF (reference sequence). Based on the CDR3 plus reference TRBV15 and TRBJ2-5, the full variable domain is DAMVIQNPRYQVTQFGKPVTLSCSQTLNHNVMYWYQQKSSQAPKLLFHYYDKDFNNEADTPDNFQSRRPNTSFCFLDIRSPGLGDTAMYLCATSRDPSAGGKETQYFGPGTRLLVL.

The chain links TRBV24-1 to TRBJ1-3, with 7 positions matching TRBD1. This CDR3 is 17 amino acids long. Losses at the gene ends were 9 bases for V and 0 bases for J; bases not matched to a gene: 13. Germline CDR1 is KGHDR and CDR2 is SFDVKD. DNA of the CDR3: TGTGCCACCTACACACGGACAGGATCTATCTCTGGAAACACCATATATTTT. Protein: CATYTRTGSISGNTIYF.

The CDR3 loop is CASSIGHITSTNEKLFF. In nucleotides, the CDR3 is TGTGCCAGTAGTATTGGGCACATCACATCAACTAATGAAAAACTGTTTTTT. The chain has TRBV19 and TRBJ1-4; D not certain. CDR1 and CDR2 (germline): LNHDA, SQIVND (reference sequence). CDR3 length: 17 amino acids. V was clipped by 3 bases and J by 0 bases, with 14 bases between them. Variable domain in full (rest from reference TRBV19 and TRBJ1-4): DGGITQSPKYLFRKEGQNVTLSCEQNLNHDAMYWYRQDPGQGLRLIYYSQIVNDFQKGDIAEGYSVSREKKESFPLTVTSAQKNPTAFYLCASSIGHITSTNEKLFFGSGTQLSVL.

The rearrangement joins TRBV7-2 to TRBJ2-7; the D is unclear. CDR1 SGHTA and CDR2 FQGNSA come from the germline V gene. V lost 1 base and J lost 2, with 9 bases in between. The length of the CDR3 is 14 residues. The CDR3 DNA follows: TGTGCCAGCAGCTTAGGGCTCCTGCCCTACGAGCAGTACTTC. This sequence encodes CASSLGLLPYEQYF.